Shown below are 6 T cell receptor beta chains from a single sample sequenced in a study of CD8 T cells in Susac syndrome. Random hexamers served to reverse transcribe roughly 0.45 to 1 ug RNA. MiXCR was run by TCRdb on the immunoSEQ multiplex PCR reads, yielding one entry per CDR3 protein. The repertoire consists of 110,000 to 150,000 distinct CDR3 sequences, with 94% occurring once and the leading ten covering about 0.25%. The sample taken for sequencing was CD8+ T cells from PBMCs. All receptors come from a human donor in good health.

The chain combines TRBV7-2 with TRBJ2-5; D gene ambiguous. Germline lookup yields CDR1 SGHTA and CDR2 FQGNSA. The germline V and J ends were trimmed by 1 base and 4 bases, with 10 bases remaining between them. There are 14 residues in the CDR3. CDR3 nucleotide sequence: TGTGCCAGCAGCTTAGGTCTGCGAGCAGAGACCCAGTACTTC. Protein product: CASSLGLRAETQYF.

The J gene is TRBJ1-5, the V gene TRBV28, with D perhaps TRBD1 (6 bases). Per the germline V gene, CDR1 is MDHEN and CDR2 is SYDVKM. This CDR3 is 13 amino acids long. Deletions cut 11 bases from V and 6 bases from J, with 17 bases between. The CDR3 nucleotides read TGTGCCGGTACACAGGGCCGGGGTCAGCCCCAGCATTTT. Its protein product is CAGTQGRGQPQHF.

The gene calls are TRBV28 and TRBJ2-1; D is perhaps TRBD1 (6 bases). V lost 3 bases and J 3 bases, leaving 12 bases between the germline ends. There are 15 residues in the CDR3. Per germline, CDR1 MDHEN and CDR2 SYDVKM. CDR3 bases: TGTGCCAGCAGTTTCCGGGACATTTACTACAATGAGCAGTTCTTC. Its protein is CASSFRDIYYNEQFF.

The J gene is TRBJ2-5, the V gene TRBV5-4; TRBD1 might be the D (5 bases). V was clipped by 2 bases and J by 4 bases, with 12 bases between them. The CDR3 extends over 14 amino acids. Per the germline V gene, CDR1 is SGHNT and CDR2 is YYREEE (reference sequence). CDR3 in DNA: TGTGCCAGCAGCTTTAGGGGAAGGGGAGAGACCCAGTACTTC. Protein sequence: CASSFRGRGETQYF.

The chain has TRBV3-1 and TRBJ2-7; D uncertain. CDR1 is LGHDT and CDR2 is YNNKEL in the germline V gene (reference sequence). This CDR3 contains 16 residues. Trimming removed 0 bases from V and 2 bases from J, with 14 bases in between. CDR3 nucleotides: TGTGCCAGCAGCCAAGATCAAAGGGAACCCCCCTACGAGCAGTACTTC. It encodes CASSQDQREPPYEQYF.

The sample holds a few counts of this clonotype. V and J are TRBV7-2 and TRBJ2-5; D perhaps matches TRBD1 (8 bases). The germline V gene has CDR1 SGHTA and CDR2 FQGNSA. V was cut by 1 base and J by 5 bases, with 14 bases left in between. The CDR3 has 15 amino acids. The CDR3 sequence: CASSLGGGQAETQYF. The CDR3, as DNA: TGTGCCAGCAGCTTAGGGGGGGGACAGGCGGAGACCCAGTACTTC.